This T cell receptor beta chain emerged from a study of T cell changes during pregnancy in multiple sclerosis. The protocol was immunoSEQ multiplex PCR, while the TCRdb copy is restricted to in-frame clones and leaves out a portion. Among tens of thousands of clones listed, approximately 90% were seen once. The sample here was CD4+ T cells from peripheral blood mononuclear cells, taken in the second trimester of pregnancy. This sequence originates from a female donor with multiple sclerosis, enrolled in a pregnancy study.

CDR3 sequence reads: CASSFASGGHYNEQFF. The DNA of the CDR3 is TGCGCCAGCAGCTTTGCTAGCGGGGGGCACTACAATGAGCAGTTCTTC. The chain has TRBV5-1 and TRBJ2-1; 11 bases agree with TRBD2. V was pared by 2 bases and J by 3 bases, with 4 bases of the junction left unmatched. The CDR3 consists of 16 residues. The germline V gene has CDR1 SGHRS and CDR2 YFSETQ.